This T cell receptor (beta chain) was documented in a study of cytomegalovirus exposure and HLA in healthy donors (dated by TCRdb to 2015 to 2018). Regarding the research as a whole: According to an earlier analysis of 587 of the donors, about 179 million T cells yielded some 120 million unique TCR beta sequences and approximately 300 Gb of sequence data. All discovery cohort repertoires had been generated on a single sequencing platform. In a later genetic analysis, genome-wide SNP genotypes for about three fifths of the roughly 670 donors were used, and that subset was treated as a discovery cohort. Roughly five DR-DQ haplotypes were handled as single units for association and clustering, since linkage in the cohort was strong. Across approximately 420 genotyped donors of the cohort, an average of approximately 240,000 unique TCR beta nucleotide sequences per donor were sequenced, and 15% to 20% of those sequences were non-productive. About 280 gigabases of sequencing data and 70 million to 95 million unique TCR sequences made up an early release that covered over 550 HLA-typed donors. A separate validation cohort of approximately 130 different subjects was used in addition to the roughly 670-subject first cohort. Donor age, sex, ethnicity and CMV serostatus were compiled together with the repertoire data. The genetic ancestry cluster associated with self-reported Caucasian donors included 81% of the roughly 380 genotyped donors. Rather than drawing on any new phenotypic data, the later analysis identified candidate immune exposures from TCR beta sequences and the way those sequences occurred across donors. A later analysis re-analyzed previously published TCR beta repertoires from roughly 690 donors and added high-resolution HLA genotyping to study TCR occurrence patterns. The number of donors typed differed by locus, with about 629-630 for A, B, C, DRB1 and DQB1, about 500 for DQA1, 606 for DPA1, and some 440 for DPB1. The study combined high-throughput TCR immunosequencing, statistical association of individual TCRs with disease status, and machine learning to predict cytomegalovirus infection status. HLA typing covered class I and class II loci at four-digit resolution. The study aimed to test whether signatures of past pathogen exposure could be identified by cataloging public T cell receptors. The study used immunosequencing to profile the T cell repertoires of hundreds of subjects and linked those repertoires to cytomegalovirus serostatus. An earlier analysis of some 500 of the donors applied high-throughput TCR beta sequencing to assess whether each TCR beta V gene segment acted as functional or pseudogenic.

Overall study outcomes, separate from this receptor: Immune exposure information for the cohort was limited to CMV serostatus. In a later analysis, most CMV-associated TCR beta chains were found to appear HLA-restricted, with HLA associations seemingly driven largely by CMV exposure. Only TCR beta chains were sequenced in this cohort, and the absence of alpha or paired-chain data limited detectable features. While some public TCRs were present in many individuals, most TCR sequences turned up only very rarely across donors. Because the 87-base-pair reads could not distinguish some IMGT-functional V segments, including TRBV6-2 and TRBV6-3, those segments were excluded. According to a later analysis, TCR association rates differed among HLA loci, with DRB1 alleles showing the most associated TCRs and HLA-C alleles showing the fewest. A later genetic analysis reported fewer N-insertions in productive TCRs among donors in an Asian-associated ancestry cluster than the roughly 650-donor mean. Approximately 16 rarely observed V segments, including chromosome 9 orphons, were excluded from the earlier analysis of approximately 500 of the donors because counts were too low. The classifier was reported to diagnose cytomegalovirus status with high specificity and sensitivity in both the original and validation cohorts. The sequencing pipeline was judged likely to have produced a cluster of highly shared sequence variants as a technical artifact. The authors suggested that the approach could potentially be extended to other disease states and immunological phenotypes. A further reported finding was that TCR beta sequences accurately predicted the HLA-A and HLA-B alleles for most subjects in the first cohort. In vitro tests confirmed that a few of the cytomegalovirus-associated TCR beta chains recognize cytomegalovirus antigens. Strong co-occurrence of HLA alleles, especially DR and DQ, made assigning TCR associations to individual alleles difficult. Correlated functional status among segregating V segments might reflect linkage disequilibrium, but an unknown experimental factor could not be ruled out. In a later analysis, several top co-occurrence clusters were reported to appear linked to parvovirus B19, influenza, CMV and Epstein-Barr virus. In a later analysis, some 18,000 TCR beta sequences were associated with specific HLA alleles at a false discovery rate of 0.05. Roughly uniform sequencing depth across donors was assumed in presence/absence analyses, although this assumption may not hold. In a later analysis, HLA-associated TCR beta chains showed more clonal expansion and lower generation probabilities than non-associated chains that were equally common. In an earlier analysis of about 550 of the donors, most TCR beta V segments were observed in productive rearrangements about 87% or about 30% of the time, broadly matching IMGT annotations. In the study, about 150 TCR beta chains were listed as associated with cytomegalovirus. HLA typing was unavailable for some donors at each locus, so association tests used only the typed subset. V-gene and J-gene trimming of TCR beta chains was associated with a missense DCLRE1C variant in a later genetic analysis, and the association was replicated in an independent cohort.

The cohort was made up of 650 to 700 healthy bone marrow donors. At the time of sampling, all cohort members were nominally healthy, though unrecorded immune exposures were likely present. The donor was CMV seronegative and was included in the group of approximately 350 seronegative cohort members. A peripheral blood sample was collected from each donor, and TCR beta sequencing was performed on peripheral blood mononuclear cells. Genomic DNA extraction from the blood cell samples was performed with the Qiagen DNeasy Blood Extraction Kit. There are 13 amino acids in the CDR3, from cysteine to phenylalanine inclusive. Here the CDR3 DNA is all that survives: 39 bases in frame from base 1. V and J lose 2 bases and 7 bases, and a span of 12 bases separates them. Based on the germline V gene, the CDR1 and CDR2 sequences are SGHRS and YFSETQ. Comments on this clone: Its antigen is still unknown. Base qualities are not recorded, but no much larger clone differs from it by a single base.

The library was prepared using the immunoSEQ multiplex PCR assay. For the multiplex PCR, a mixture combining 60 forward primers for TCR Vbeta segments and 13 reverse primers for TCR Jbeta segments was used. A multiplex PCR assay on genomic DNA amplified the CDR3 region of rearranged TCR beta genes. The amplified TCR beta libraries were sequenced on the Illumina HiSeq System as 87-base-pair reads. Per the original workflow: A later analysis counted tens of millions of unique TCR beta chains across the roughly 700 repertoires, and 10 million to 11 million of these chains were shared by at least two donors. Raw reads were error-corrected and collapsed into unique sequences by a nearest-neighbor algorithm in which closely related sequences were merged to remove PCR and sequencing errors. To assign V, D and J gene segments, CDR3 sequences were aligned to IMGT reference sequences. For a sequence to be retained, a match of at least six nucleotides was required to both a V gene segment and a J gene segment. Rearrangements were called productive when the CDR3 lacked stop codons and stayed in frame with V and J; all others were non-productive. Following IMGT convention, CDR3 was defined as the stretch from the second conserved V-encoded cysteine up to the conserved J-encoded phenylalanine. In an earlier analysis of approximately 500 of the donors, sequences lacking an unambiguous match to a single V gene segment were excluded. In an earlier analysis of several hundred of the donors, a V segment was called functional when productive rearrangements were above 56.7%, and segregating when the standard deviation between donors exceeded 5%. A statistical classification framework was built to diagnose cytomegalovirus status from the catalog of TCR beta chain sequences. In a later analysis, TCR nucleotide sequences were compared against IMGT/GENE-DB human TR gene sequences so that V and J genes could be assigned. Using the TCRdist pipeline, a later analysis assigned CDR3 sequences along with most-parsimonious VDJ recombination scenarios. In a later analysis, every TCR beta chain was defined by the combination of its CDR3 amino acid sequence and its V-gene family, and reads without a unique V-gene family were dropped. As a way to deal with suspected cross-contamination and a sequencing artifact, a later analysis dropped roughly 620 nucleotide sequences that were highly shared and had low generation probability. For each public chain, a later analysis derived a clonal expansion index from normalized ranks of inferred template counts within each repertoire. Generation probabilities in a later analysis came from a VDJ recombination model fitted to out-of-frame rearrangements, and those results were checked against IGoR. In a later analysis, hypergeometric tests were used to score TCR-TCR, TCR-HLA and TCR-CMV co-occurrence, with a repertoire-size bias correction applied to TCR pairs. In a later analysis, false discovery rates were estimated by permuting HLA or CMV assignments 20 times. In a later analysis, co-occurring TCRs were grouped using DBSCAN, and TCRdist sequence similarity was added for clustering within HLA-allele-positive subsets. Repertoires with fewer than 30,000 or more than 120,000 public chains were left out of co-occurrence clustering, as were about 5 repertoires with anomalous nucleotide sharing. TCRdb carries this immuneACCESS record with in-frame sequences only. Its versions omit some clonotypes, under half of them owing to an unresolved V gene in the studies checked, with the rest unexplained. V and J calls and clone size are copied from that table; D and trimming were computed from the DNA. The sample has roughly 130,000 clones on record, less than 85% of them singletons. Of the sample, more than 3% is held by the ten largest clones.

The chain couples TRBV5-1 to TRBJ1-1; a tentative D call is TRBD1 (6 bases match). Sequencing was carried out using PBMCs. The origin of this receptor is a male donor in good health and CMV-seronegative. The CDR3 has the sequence CASSFTGSLEAFF. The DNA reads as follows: TGCGCCAGCAGCTTCACAGGGAGTCTTGAAGCTTTCTTT. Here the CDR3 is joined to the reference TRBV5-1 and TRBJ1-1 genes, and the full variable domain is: KAGVTQTPRYLIKTRGQQVTLSCSPISGHRSVSWYQQTPGQGLQFLFEYFSETQRNKGNFPGRFSGRQFSNSRSEMNVSTLELGDSALYLCASSFTGSLEAFFGQGTRLTVV.